These 13 T cell receptor beta chains share one sample of origin, sequenced in a study of PD-L1 blockade in urothelial cancer. The assay was immunoSEQ multiplex PCR, and TCRdb's table has in-frame clones only and misses some. Of about 74,000 clones in the sample, roughly 80% were seen once. The sequences come from PBMCs, collected around atezolizumab (anti-PD-L1) treatment. Receptor source: a man aged 65-85 years with urothelial cancer.

The rearrangement uses TRBV27 and TRBJ2-2; the D is unclear. This CDR3 spans 11 amino acids. Germline V lookup: CDR1 MNHEY, CDR2 SMNVEV (reference sequence). V was shortened by 5 bases and J by 6 bases, with 4 bases between the two germline ends. The CDR3 bases are TGTGCCAGCAGTAGAGCCGGGGAGCTGTTTTTT. Protein: CASSRAGELFF.

The chain uses TRBV10-1 and TRBJ2-4; D is ambiguous. Germline CDR1 reads WNHNN; CDR2 reads SYGVQD (reference sequence). Between the trimmed V and J ends, which lost 7 bases and 0 bases, there was a span of 10 bases. The CDR3 is 14 residues long. The CDR3 DNA reads TGCGCCAGCAACGGGTTCTTAGCCAAAAACATTCAGTACTTC. Translated, it gives CASNGFLAKNIQYF.

V gene TRBV7-2 combines with J gene TRBJ2-1; 12 nucleotides agree with TRBD2. The CDR3 extends over 17 amino acids. Germline CDR1 reads SGHTA; CDR2 reads FQGNSA. The V segment lost 5 bases and the J segment 7 bases; nucleotides outside the gene matches: 12. The CDR3 coding sequence is TGTGCCAGCAGCCCTTCGACTAGCGGGAGTCCGCCGAATGAGCAGTTCTTC. Translation gives CASSPSTSGSPPNEQFF. Drawing the rest from reference TRBV7-2 and TRBJ2-1, the complete variable domain is GAGVSQSPSNKVTEKGKDVELRCDPISGHTALYWYRQSLGQGLEFLIYFQGNSAPDKSGLPSDRFSAERTGGSVSTLTIQRTQQEDSAVYLCASSPSTSGSPPNEQFFGPGTRLTVL.

V and J are TRBV19 and TRBJ1-3; TRBD1 aligns across 9 bases. This CDR3 has 16 amino acids. With V trimmed by 6 bases and J by 1 base, 7 bases remained unmatched. CDR1 and CDR2 from the germline V gene are LNHDA and SQIVND (reference sequence). For the CDR3, the DNA is TGTGCCAGTAGCCGGGCCGGGACAGGGTCTGGAAACACCATATATTTT. This sequence encodes CASSRAGTGSGNTIYF.

This chain uses TRBV2 with TRBJ1-2; D might be TRBD1 (6 bases). The CDR3 is 14 amino acids. V gave up 2 bases and J gave up 8 bases, with 15 bases separating them. CDR1 is SNHLY and CDR2 is FYNNEI in the germline V gene. The CDR3 coding sequence is TGTGCCAGCAGTGAATCAGCAGGGGTGGACGGCTACACCTTC. This gives the protein CASSESAGVDGYTF.

The count of this clone is one. The V call is TRBV6-1, the J call TRBJ1-1; TRBD1 matches 12 bases. CDR1 is MNHNS, CDR2 SASEGT, per germline. Trimming at V came to 4 bases and at J to 2 bases, leaving 5 bases not matched to a gene. The CDR3 runs 16 residues. In DNA, the CDR3 is TGTGCCAGCAGTGCGGGACAGGGGGCGGGAAACACTGAAGCTTTCTTT. Protein product: CASSAGQGAGNTEAFF.

V gene TRBV4-1 combines with J gene TRBJ1-5; no firm D call. Germline loops: CDR1 MGHRA, CDR2 YSYEKL. V was pared by 0 bases and J by 3 bases, with 12 bases between. The CDR3 runs to 16 residues. The CDR3 DNA is TGCGCCAGCAGCCAAGATAGTGGCGGCGTCAATCAGCCCCAGCATTTT. Amino acids: CASSQDSGGVNQPQHF.

The chain couples TRBV6-1 to TRBJ2-6, with 8 bases fitting TRBD1. Per germline, CDR1 MNHNS and CDR2 SASEGT. The CDR3 is 14 amino acids. The junction had 6 bases not matched to a gene; V was cut back by 10 bases and J by 4 bases. Written as DNA, the CDR3 is TGTGCCACACGACAGGGGTGGGGGGCCAACGTCCTGACTTTC. As protein: CATRQGWGANVLTF.

This rearrangement joins TRBV5-4 to TRBJ2-2; 11 bases are shared with TRBD1. With V trimmed by 5 bases and J by 6 bases, 0 bases remained unmatched. CDR1 and CDR2 (germline): SGHNT, YYREEE (reference sequence). The CDR3 consists of 13 residues. CDR3 residues: CASRGQGAGELFF. In nucleotides, the CDR3 is TGTGCCAGCAGGGGACAGGGGGCCGGGGAGCTGTTTTTT.

This chain joins TRBV19 and TRBJ2-1; 10 bases fit TRBD2. This CDR3 is built from 15 residues. Trimming cost V 8 bases and J 2 bases; bases outside gene matches: 6. Germline values: CDR1 LNHDA, CDR2 SQIVND (reference sequence). The CDR3 loop is CASSIGLAAYNEQFF. CDR3 bases: TGTGCCAGTTCCATTGGACTAGCGGCCTACAATGAGCAGTTCTTC.

The chain recombines TRBV28 with TRBJ2-1, with 11 bases lining up with TRBD2. CDR3 length: 15 amino acids. Trimming at V came to 7 bases and at J to 4 bases, leaving 6 bases not matched to a gene. Germline V gene lookup returns CDR1 MDHEN and CDR2 SYDVKM. The DNA of the CDR3 is TGTGCCAGCACCACTAGCGGGAGTCTTTACAATGAGCAGTTCTTC. Residues: CASTTSGSLYNEQFF.

The gene calls are TRBV7-9 and TRBJ2-5; the D is unclear. Germline CDR1 SEHNR, CDR2 FQNEAQ (reference sequence). CDR3 size: 12 residues. V was clipped by 1 base and J by 4 bases, with 4 bases between them. CDR3 amino acids: CASSLGLETQYF. As DNA, the CDR3 is TGTGCCAGCAGCTTAGGTCTAGAGACCCAGTACTTC. Looking up the rest from reference TRBV7-9 and TRBJ2-5 gives the full variable domain: DTGVSQNPRHKITKRGQNVTFRCDPISEHNRLYWYRQTLGQGPEFLTYFQNEAQLEKSRLLSDRFSAERPKGSFSTLEIQRTEQGDSAMYLCASSLGLETQYFGPGTRLLVL.

The chain couples TRBV10-3 to TRBJ2-3, with D unresolved. Germline V gene data show CDR1 as ENHRY and CDR2 as SYGVKD. The germline V and J ends were trimmed by 0 bases and 5 bases, with 3 bases remaining between them. The CDR3 is made up of 12 amino acids. The CDR3 loop reads CAISESIDTQYF. DNA for the CDR3: TGTGCCATCAGTGAGTCTATAGATACGCAGTATTTT.